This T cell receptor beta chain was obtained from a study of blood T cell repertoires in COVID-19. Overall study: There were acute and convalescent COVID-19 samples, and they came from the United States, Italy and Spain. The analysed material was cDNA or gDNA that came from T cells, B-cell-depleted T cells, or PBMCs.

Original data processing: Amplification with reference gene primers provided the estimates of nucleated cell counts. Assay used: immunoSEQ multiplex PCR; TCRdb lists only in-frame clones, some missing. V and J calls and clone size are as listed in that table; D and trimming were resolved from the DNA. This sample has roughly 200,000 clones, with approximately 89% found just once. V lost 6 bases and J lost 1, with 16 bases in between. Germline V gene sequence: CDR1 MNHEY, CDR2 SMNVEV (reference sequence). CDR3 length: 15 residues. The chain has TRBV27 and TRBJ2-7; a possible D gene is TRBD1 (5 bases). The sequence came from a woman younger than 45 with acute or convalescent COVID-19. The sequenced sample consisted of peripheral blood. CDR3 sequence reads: CASREDNKGSYEQYF. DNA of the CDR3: TGTGCCAGCAGAGAGGACAACAAGGGGTCCTACGAGCAGTACTTC.